The TCR beta chain described here comes from a study of blood T cell repertoires in COVID-19. About the study: The analysed material was cDNA or gDNA that came from T cells, B-cell-depleted T cells, or PBMCs.

This CDR3 is built from 16 residues. Unmatched junction bases numbered 6, after V lost 3 bases and J lost 5 bases. Germline V gene data show CDR1 as SGHRS and CDR2 as YFSETQ. Participant age was roughly 18 to 90 years, and participants resided in around 24 US areas. How the authors handled the data: Reference gene primer amplification in the assay estimated nucleated cell counts. The method was immunoSEQ multiplex PCR; TCRdb's version includes in-frame clones alone and lacks a portion of them. V and J calls and clone size come straight from that table; D and trimming were deduced from the DNA. The table has approximately 190,000 clones, roughly 84% seen once.

The sequence derives from a woman aged 30 to 39 who had been exposed to COVID-19. What was sequenced was PBMCs or T cells enriched from blood (not recorded which). The V call is TRBV5-1, the J call TRBJ2-3, with TRBD2 matching 13 bases. This CDR3 is CASSYETSGGIDTQYF. In DNA form, the CDR3 reads TGCGCCAGCAGCTACGAGACTAGCGGGGGGATAGATACGCAGTATTTT.